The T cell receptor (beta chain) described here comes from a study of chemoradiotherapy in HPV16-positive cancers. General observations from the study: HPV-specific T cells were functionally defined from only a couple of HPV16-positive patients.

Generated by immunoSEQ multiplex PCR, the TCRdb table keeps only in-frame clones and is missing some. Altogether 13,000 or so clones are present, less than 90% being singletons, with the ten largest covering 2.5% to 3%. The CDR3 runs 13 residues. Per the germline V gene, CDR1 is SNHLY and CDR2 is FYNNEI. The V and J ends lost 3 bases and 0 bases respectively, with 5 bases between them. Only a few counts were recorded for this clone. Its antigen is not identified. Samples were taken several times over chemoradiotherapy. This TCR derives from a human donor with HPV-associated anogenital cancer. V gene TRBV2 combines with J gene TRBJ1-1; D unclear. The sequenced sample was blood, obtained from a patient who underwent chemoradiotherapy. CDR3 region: CASSDDLNTEAFF. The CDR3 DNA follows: TGTGCCAGCAGTGATGACTTGAACACTGAAGCTTTCTTT.